This T cell receptor beta chain was recorded in a study of T cell repertoires in cytomegalovirus infection (dated 2019 in TCRdb). With respect to the entire study: Alongside well-studied HLA-B-restricted epitopes, the peptide stimulations were aimed at recently identified HLA-C-restricted CMV epitopes, whose presentation resists viral immunomodulation. Donor HLA type was relevant to the analysis, because carriage of CMV infection together with the matching HLA type was indicated by public TCR beta signatures.

The CDR3 covers 20 residues, taking in both the cysteine and the phenylalanine. The read is trimmed to its CDR3 DNA, 60 bases read in frame from base 1. From the germline V gene, CDR1 is SGHTA and CDR2 is FQGTGA. Germline trimming: 5 bases from V, 0 bases from J; junction bases outside gene matches: 20. TCRdb records Illumina HiSeq 1500 as the sequencer. TCRdb applied fastp at Q25 and MiXCR to the public reads, then kept only in-frame beta chains. Each record represents a unique CDR3 protein, reported with the most common genes and DNA among its rows. This sample gives about 830,000 distinct CDR3 sequences in total; 32% of them show up just once. The biggest ten clones account for 9.5% to 15% of the sample. Results the study describes overall, beyond this receptor: In both this cohort and an independent cohort of 352 donors, the cumulative frequency of public TCR beta family members distinguished carriers of CMV infection plus the relevant HLA type. The ex vivo response was dominated by HLA-C-restricted CMV-specific TCR beta clonotypes, and the single most frequent clonotype in two of eight donors was supplied by these HLA-C-restricted clonotypes.

The sample's treatment or condition label, in plain terms: in vitro stimulation with specific CMV peptide epitopes to enrich CMV-specific T cells. This clonotype has ten or more counts. Its recognized antigen is unknown. No base quality values were provided; no much bigger clone lies one nucleotide off. The V gene is TRBV7-3 and the J gene is TRBJ1-1; 8 bases in between match TRBD1. The source of this sequence is a human donor in good health (CMV status not recorded). Some clones in this sample may be carry-over from other donors' samples. Here the sequenced sample was cultured CD8+ T cells from PBMCs, taken from culture after CMV antigen stimulation. The base sequence is TGTGCCAGCAGCCTCAGGGGGCCCCTTTCAACATCCAAAGTGAACACTGAAGCTTTCTTT. This yields the protein CASSLRGPLSTSKVNTEAFF.